Below, one T cell receptor beta chain is given with its context. Its antigen remains unidentified. V dropped 2 bases and J dropped 3 bases, with 17 bases sitting between them. CDR3 length: 16 residues. CDR1 and CDR2 from the germline V gene are SGHNT and YYREEE (reference sequence). This entry belongs to a study of a mutant IDH1 vaccine in newly diagnosed glioma. Time point denoted: week 11, during vaccination. A 20-mer mutant IDH1 peptide at 300 ug was injected subcutaneously with topical imiquimod. Only in-frame clones appear in the TCRdb table, and some are missing; sequencing was by immunoSEQ multiplex PCR. In the table there are about 66,000 clones, 84% of which are singletons.

This chain links TRBV5-4 with TRBJ2-5; D is possibly TRBD2 (7 bases). This sequence was found in a man aged 25-45 years with glioma. The input for sequencing was PBMCs, taken from a glioma patient whose treatment included an IDH1 peptide vaccine. CDR3 in amino acids: CASSLGGGAGKETQYF. CDR3 bases: TGTGCCAGCAGCTTAGGGGGAGGGGCAGGAAAAGAGACCCAGTACTTC.